The clone carrying this T cell receptor beta chain was counted many times. Its antigen is not identified. The sample belongs to a study of CD8 T cells in ankylosing spondylitis. Using quantitative 5'-RACE with molecular barcodes, the authors made TCR beta libraries. TCRdb itself ran the 5' RACE reads through MiXCR, one entry per CDR3 protein. Of 150,000 to 250,000 distinct CDR3 sequences listed, 10% to 15% are singletons. Study results and caveats: Reports say disease-linked clones showed up significantly more in matched ankylosing spondylitis synovial fluid. Made up of under ten highly homologous variants, a TCR beta motif appeared characteristic of ankylosing spondylitis blood.

The source material was blood, either unsorted or a sorted T cell fraction (not recorded which). The sequence was obtained from a male donor with ankylosing spondylitis or in good health (not recorded which).

The CDR3: CSAHLTSVNTGELFF. CDR3 in DNA: TGCAGTGCCCACCTGACTAGCGTTAACACCGGGGAGCTGTTTTTT. This chain joins TRBV29-1 and TRBJ2-2; 8 positions match TRBD2. Germline lookup yields CDR1 SQVTM and CDR2 ANQGSEA. This CDR3 comprises 15 residues.